This T cell receptor (beta chain) emerged from a study of shared clonotypes between healthy human individuals. Overall study results and limits: How much donors shared clonotypes was expected to be affected by sequencing depth. Clonotypes that were shared across a handful of donors made up approximately 5% of naive CD4 clonotypes.

This clone was counted between two and nine times. The antigen remains undetermined. CD4+ cell separation produced CD45RA+ naive and CD45RA-negative memory subsets. The CDR3 length is 15 residues. V shed 2 bases and J shed 6 bases, with 16 bases lying between them. Germline-derived CDR1 and CDR2 are SGHNT and YYREEE (reference sequence). An even split of each subset's genomic DNA across several immunoSEQ plates was performed. The method was immunoSEQ multiplex PCR; TCRdb's version includes in-frame clones alone and lacks a portion of them. The sample has roughly 700,000 clones; around 72% are singletons.

The sequence derives from a woman aged 30 to 39 in good health. Sequencing used memory CD4+ T cells sorted from blood. The subset is: CD45RA-negative fraction. V usage is TRBV5-4 and J usage is TRBJ2-3; D is perhaps TRBD1 or TRBD2 (5 bases each). CDR3 protein: CASSLGAPPGDTQYF. In DNA, the CDR3 is TGTGCCAGCAGCTTAGGGGCACCGCCGGGGGATACGCAGTATTTT.